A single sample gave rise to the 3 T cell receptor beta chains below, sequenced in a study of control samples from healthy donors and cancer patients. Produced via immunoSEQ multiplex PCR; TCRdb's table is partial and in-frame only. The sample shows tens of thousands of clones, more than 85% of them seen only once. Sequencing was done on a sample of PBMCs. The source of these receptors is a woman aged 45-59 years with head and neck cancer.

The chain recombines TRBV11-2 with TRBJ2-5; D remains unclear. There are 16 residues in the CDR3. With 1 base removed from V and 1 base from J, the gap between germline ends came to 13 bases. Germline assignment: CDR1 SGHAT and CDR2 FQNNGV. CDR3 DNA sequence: TGTGCCAGCAGCTTAGGGATTGGGCGGTCCCAAGAGACCCAGTACTTC. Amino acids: CASSLGIGRSQETQYF.

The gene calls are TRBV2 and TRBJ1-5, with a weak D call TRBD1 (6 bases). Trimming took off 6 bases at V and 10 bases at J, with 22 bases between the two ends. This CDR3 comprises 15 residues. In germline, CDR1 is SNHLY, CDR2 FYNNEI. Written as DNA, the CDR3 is TGTGCCAGCAGGAGCGGACAGCCTTACTACCAACCCCAGCATTTT. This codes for CASRSGQPYYQPQHF.

DNA of the CDR3: TGTGCCAGCAGCCAAGATTTGGACAGGGGGTTCGATGAGCAGTTCTTC. Translation: CASSQDLDRGFDEQFF. The V and J genes are TRBV4-2 and TRBJ2-1; 10 bases map to TRBD1. CDR1 and CDR2 (germline): LGHNA, YNFKEQ. The ends lost 0 bases at V and 8 bases at J; junction bases unmatched: 7. The CDR3 loop spans 16 amino acids.